This TCR beta chain was profiled in a study of shared clonotypes between healthy human individuals. None of the donors, who were healthy HIV-negative adults, had recently had acute infections or vaccinations. Whole-study findings and limits: Richness estimates generally favored naive over memory subsets.

A remark on this clone: The antigen is not known.

Assay runs were performed at deep level. Only in-frame clones appear in the TCRdb table, and some are missing; sequencing was by immunoSEQ multiplex PCR. The data contain over a million clones, 70% to 80% of them seen just once; the ten biggest clones take up around 1.4%. Trimming stripped 1 base from V and 3 bases from J, with 19 bases between. CDR1 and CDR2 from the germline V gene are MGHRA and YSYEKL. The CDR3 loop spans 17 amino acids. V and J are TRBV4-1 and TRBJ2-7; D ambiguous. Specimen: memory CD4+ T cells sorted from blood. The subset denotes: CD45RA-negative fraction. This clonotype was sampled from a man between 18 and 29 years old in good health. The CDR3 is CASSQGVQAEPFYEQYF. CDR3 DNA sequence: TGCGCCAGCAGCCAAGGGGTGCAGGCGGAGCCTTTCTACGAGCAGTACTTC.